These 3 T cell receptor beta chains were all obtained from the same sample, sequenced in a study of metastatic and nonmetastatic thyroid tumors. Each patient came to thyroid surgery without any prior treatment (of any kind). TCRdb ran MiXCR on the PCR reads. Of 30,000 to 35,000 clones in the sample, approximately 31% were seen once. Source material: blood. The receptors derive from a female donor with papillary thyroid cancer or a benign thyroid nodule (not recorded which). Some clones in this sample may be carry-over from other donors' samples.

This clone was observed at least ten times. The chain couples TRBV28 to TRBJ1-2; 8 bases match TRBD1. The CDR3 extends over 13 amino acids. Germline assignment: CDR1 MDHEN and CDR2 SYDVKM. V was clipped by 3 bases and J by 7 bases; unmatched bases: 4. In DNA, the CDR3 is TGTGCCAGCAGTTTTGGACAGGGAGTTGGCTACACCTTC. Encoded protein: CASSFGQGVGYTF.

At least ten counts were recorded for this clone. The J gene is TRBJ1-1, the V gene TRBV15; D gene ambiguous. V lost 4 bases and J lost 0, with 3 bases in between. Germline CDR1 and CDR2: LNHNV and YYDKDF (reference sequence). The CDR3 runs to 12 residues. CDR3 sequence (DNA): TGTGCCACCAGCAACCTGAACACTGAAGCTTTCTTT. Its protein product is CATSNLNTEAFF.

The chain couples TRBV11-3 to TRBJ2-7; 8 nucleotides align to TRBD1. This CDR3 is 15 amino acids long. Germline V gives CDR1 SGHNT, CDR2 YENEEA. Losses at the gene ends were 5 bases for V and 0 bases for J; bases not matched to a gene: 6. The CDR3 loop is CASSPRQGSSYEQYF. The CDR3 DNA is TGTGCCAGCAGCCCCCGACAGGGGAGCTCCTACGAGCAGTACTTC. Using reference TRBV11-3 and TRBJ2-7 for the parts outside the CDR3, the full variable domain is EAGVVQSPRYKIIEKKQPVAFWCNPISGHNTLYWYLQNLGQGPELLIRYENEEAVDDSQLPKDRFSAERLKGVDSTLKIQPAELGDSAVYLCASSPRQGSSYEQYFGPGTRLTVT.